The clone carrying this TCR beta chain has more than one count but fewer than ten. Antigen specificity is unknown. The record originates from a study of beta chain features in type 1 diabetes. Study-level findings and limits: A pattern of fewer insertions and more deletions at VDJ junctions was seen in type 1 diabetes patients. The question of HLA type influencing TCRB rearrangement was one that remained unresolved here.

V lost 0 bases and J 5 bases, leaving 14 bases between the germline ends. The V gene's germline CDR1 is SEHNR and CDR2 FQNEAQ (reference sequence). This CDR3 comprises 16 residues. TCRB transcripts that were expressed got sequenced, as all of the isolated RNA had been reverse transcribed. TCRdb keeps only in-frame clones here, not all; method: immunoSEQ multiplex PCR. This sample yields about 210,000 clones, of which 9.5% to 13% are seen a single time; approximately 1.4% belongs to the top ten. V gene TRBV7-9 combines with J gene TRBJ2-1; D gene unclear. Sequencing was performed on central memory CD4+ T cells from blood. The sequence derives from a man between 18 and 35 years old in good health. Here the CDR3 reads CASSLAVVVRNNEQFF. CDR3 bases: TGTGCCAGCAGCTTAGCCGTGGTCGTGCGTAACAATGAGCAGTTCTTC.